Described below is a single TCR beta chain sequence and its context. Authors' methods: The authors estimated nucleated cell counts from reference gene primer amplification. Libraries were prepared by immunoSEQ multiplex PCR; TCRdb keeps only in-frame clonotypes and omits some of them. Clonal size and the V and J genes are those of that table, whereas D and trimming came from the DNA. The sample carries 150,000 to 200,000 clones, roughly 86% recorded once. J gave up 0 bases and V 3 bases, and 4 bases lay outside the gene matches. Germline CDR1 reads LNHDA; CDR2 reads SQIVND (reference sequence). The CDR3 contains 16 residues. This sample stems from a study of blood T cell repertoires in COVID-19. Study summary: Material from acute and convalescent COVID-19 was sourced from the United States, Italy and Spain.

The rearrangement uses TRBV19 and TRBJ1-1; 10 nucleotides agree with TRBD1. Sequenced input: peripheral blood. The TCR originated in a woman aged 25 to 39 with active or convalescent COVID-19. The CDR3 DNA sequence: TGTGCCAGTAGTATGGGACAGGGGAGGGTGAACACTGAAGCTTTCTTT. Translation: CASSMGQGRVNTEAFF.